The 9 T cell receptor beta chains presented below share a single source sample, sequenced in a study of cytomegalovirus exposure and HLA in healthy donors. The PCR used 60 Vbeta and 13 Jbeta primers. TCRdb's table, derived via immunoSEQ multiplex PCR, lists solely in-frame clones and lacks some. The sample has some 150,000 clones; 70% to 85% are singletons. The sample comprised PBMCs. These receptors all stem from a woman between 50 and 59 years old in good health and CMV-seropositive.

The V call is TRBV5-1, the J call TRBJ1-4; 8 bases are a match to TRBD1. Germline V gene lookup returns CDR1 SGHRS and CDR2 YFSETQ. This CDR3 contains 15 residues. V shed 4 bases, J shed 7 bases, and the junction held 9 bases outside the gene matches. DNA for the CDR3: TGCGCCAGCAGCCGGGCTGGACAGGGTAGTGAAAAACTGTTTTTT. Translation gives CASSRAGQGSEKLFF.

This chain uses TRBV13 with TRBJ2-5; D might be TRBD2 (6 bases). V was pared by 7 bases and J by 2 bases, with 17 bases between. The CDR3 runs to 15 residues. The germline V gene has CDR1 PRHDT and CDR2 FYEKMQ (reference sequence). Here the CDR3 DNA reads TGTGCCAGCACTATCCTGGGGGGTAGGCAAGAGACCCAGTACTTC. Its translation is CASTILGGRQETQYF.

The genes are TRBV11-2 and TRBJ2-2, with D uncertain. Trimming removed 4 bases at V and 5 bases at J, with 11 bases between. Germline CDR1 SGHAT, CDR2 FQNNGV. This CDR3 comprises 14 residues. The CDR3: CASSSPAQTGELFF. CDR3 sequence (DNA): TGTGCCAGCAGCTCACCTGCACAGACCGGGGAGCTGTTTTTT.

The chain links TRBV5-1 to TRBJ2-3; 9 nucleotides align to TRBD2. Per the germline V gene, CDR1 is SGHRS and CDR2 is YFSETQ. V was clipped by 0 bases and J by 2 bases; unmatched bases: 7. This CDR3 region has 17 residues. The CDR3 region is CASSLGVGGGATDTQYF. The CDR3 DNA reads TGCGCCAGCAGCTTGGGAGTTGGCGGGGGGGCCACAGATACGCAGTATTTT.

This chain joins TRBV29-1 and TRBJ2-7; TRBD1 agrees at 12 bases. This CDR3 is built from 16 residues. V trimming: 2 bases; J trimming: 2 bases; junction bases outside the gene matches: 7. From germline, CDR1 is SQVTM and CDR2 ANQGSEA. This CDR3 reads CSVENGTGGEPYEQYF. The CDR3 nucleotides are TGCAGCGTTGAAAATGGGACAGGGGGCGAACCCTACGAGCAGTACTTC.

The CDR3 sequence is CAISENPGGAYGYTF. For the CDR3, the DNA is TGTGCCATCAGTGAGAACCCAGGGGGCGCGTATGGCTACACCTTC. The chain is built from TRBV10-3 and TRBJ1-2; 8 bases line up with TRBD1. Germline V gene lookup returns CDR1 ENHRY and CDR2 SYGVKD. This CDR3 is 15 amino acids long. The junction had 7 bases not matched to a gene; V was cut back by 2 bases and J by 5 bases.

Only a few counts were recorded for this clone. The rearrangement uses TRBV5-4 and TRBJ2-3, with TRBD2 matching over 10 bases. Trimming at V came to 4 bases and at J to 6 bases, leaving 17 bases not matched to a gene. CDR1 is SGHNT, CDR2 YYREEE, per germline (reference sequence). CDR3 length: 18 amino acids. The CDR3 region has the DNA TGTGCCAGCAGCAACTTAGCGGGGGGCCACCGGGGTAGGGATACGCAGTATTTT. Its translation is CASSNLAGGHRGRDTQYF.

This clone was detected only a few times. Written as DNA, the CDR3 is TGCAGCGTCGCCCCCCGGGGAGGAGGAAACACCATATATTTT. Translated: CSVAPRGGGNTIYF. The chain is built from TRBV29-1 and TRBJ1-3, with D unclear. In germline, CDR1 is SQVTM, CDR2 ANQGSEA. V was trimmed by 6 bases and J by 4 bases, leaving 16 bases between them. This CDR3 spans 14 amino acids.

The J gene is TRBJ2-1, the V gene TRBV9; 7 nucleotides agree with TRBD1. The junction had 8 bases not matched to a gene; V was cut back by 4 bases and J by 4 bases. Germline V gene sequence: CDR1 SGDLS, CDR2 YYNGEE. This CDR3 comprises 15 residues. CDR3 in amino acids: CASSPRDREYNEQFF. The CDR3 coding sequence is TGTGCCAGCAGCCCCCGGGACAGAGAATACAATGAGCAGTTCTTC.